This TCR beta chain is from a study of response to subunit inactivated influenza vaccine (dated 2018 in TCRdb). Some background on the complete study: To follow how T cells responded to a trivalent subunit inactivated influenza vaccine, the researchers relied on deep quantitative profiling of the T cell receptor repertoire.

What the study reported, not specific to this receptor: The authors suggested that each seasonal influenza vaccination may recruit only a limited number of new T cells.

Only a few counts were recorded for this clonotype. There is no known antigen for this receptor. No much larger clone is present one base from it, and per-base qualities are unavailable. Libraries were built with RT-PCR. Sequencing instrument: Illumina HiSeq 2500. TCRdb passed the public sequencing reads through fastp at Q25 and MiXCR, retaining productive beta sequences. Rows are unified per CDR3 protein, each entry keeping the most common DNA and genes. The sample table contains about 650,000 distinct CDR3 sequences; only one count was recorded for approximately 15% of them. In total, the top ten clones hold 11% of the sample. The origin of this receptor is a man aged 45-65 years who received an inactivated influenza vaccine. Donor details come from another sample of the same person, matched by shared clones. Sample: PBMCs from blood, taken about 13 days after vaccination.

The DNA is TGTGCCAGCACCTCCTCGACGGGCTCCAGCTCCTACAATGAGCAGTTCTTC. This encodes CASTSSTGSSSYNEQFF. In this chain, TRBV11-1 is recombined with TRBJ2-1; a confident D gene designation cannot be given. CDR1 and CDR2 are read off the germline V gene (reference sequence) as SGHAT and FQDESV. V and J lose 7 bases and 0 bases, and a span of 19 bases separates them. Counted from cysteine to phenylalanine, this CDR3 has 17 amino acids. The only DNA kept is the CDR3, 51 bases in frame from the first base.